Presented here are 20 T cell receptor beta chains from one specimen sequenced in a study of T cell changes during pregnancy in multiple sclerosis. The repertoire was sequenced with immunoSEQ multiplex PCR; TCRdb's copy has only in-frame clones and lacks some. The sample lists tens of thousands of clones, roughly 92% occurring once. The sequencing here drew on peripheral blood, taken after pregnancy. Receptors were obtained from a female donor in good health, enrolled as a control in a pregnancy study.

The chain is built from TRBV18 and TRBJ2-7, with 8 bases identical to TRBD2. The V gene end was trimmed by 3 bases and the J gene end by 7 bases; junction bases not matched to a gene: 5. The germline gives CDR1 KGHSH, CDR2 LQKENI. The CDR3 length is 13 residues. DNA of the CDR3: TGTGCCAGCTCACCCGGGGTAGCGGGAGAGCAGTACTTC. Translated: CASSPGVAGEQYF.

The chain couples TRBV28 to TRBJ2-5, with 9 bases aligning to TRBD2. The CDR3 covers 19 residues. Germline V gene sequence: CDR1 MDHEN, CDR2 SYDVKM. V was pared by 3 bases and J by 1 base, with 15 bases of the junction left unmatched. The CDR3 here is CASSLSGRALAGVQETQYF. The CDR3 region has the DNA TGTGCCAGCAGTTTGTCCGGCAGGGCTTTAGCGGGGGTCCAAGAGACCCAGTACTTC.

CDR3 in DNA: TGTGCCAGTAGAGAGGGCAGTTATCAGCCCCAGCATTTT. This encodes CASREGSYQPQHF. J is TRBJ1-5 and V is TRBV19; no firm D call. This CDR3 comprises 13 residues. V shed 6 bases and J shed 5 bases, with 11 bases lying between them. Germline lookup yields CDR1 LNHDA and CDR2 SQIVND (reference sequence).

This clone was counted between two and nine times. The chain joins TRBV7-8 to TRBJ2-7, with D possibly TRBD2 on 6 matching bases. Trimming pared 2 bases from V and 2 bases from J, leaving 22 bases between. CDR1 is SGHVS and CDR2 is FQNEAQ in the germline V gene. CDR3 size: 18 residues. The CDR3 DNA sequence: TGTGCCAGCAGCTTATGGTCGGCTACGGAGGGAGAAACCTACGAGCAGTACTTC. Translation: CASSLWSATEGETYEQYF.

A few counts support this clone. The chain carries TRBV6-5 and TRBJ1-2, with D perhaps matching TRBD1 (5 bases). The CDR3 consists of 13 residues. Germline lookup yields CDR1 MNHEY and CDR2 SVGAGI. V was pared by 5 bases and J by 1 base, with 8 bases between. CDR3 nucleotides: TGTGCCAGCAGTGCGGGGCTTAACTATGGCTACACCTTC. Protein: CASSAGLNYGYTF.

V gene TRBV7-2 combines with J gene TRBJ1-2; 10 nucleotides match TRBD1. Germline-derived CDR1 and CDR2 are SGHTA and FQGNSA. The CDR3 length is 13 residues. Unmatched junction bases numbered 3, after V lost 3 bases and J lost 8 bases. DNA for the CDR3: TGTGCCAGCAGCTTCGGGACAGGGGTAGGCTACACCTTC. Protein: CASSFGTGVGYTF.

The table lists this clone with a few counts. V gene TRBV27 combines with J gene TRBJ1-2; tentatively, D is TRBD1 (6 bases). V shed 2 bases and J shed 7 bases, with 11 bases lying between them. This CDR3 contains 13 residues. Germline V lookup: CDR1 MNHEY, CDR2 SMNVEV (reference sequence). CDR3 in amino acids: CASSLNRVSGYTF. The CDR3 region has the DNA TGTGCCAGCAGTTTAAACAGGGTCTCTGGCTACACCTTC.

CDR3 DNA: TGTGCCAGCCGAACCAGGGGGCTCTCCTACGAGCAGTACTTC. Translating it yields CASRTRGLSYEQYF. The genes are TRBV2 and TRBJ2-7, with 8 bases matching TRBD1. V shed 8 bases, J shed 0 bases, and the junction held 6 bases outside the gene matches. The CDR3 length is 14 residues. Germline values: CDR1 SNHLY, CDR2 FYNNEI. The full variable domain, its missing parts supplied by reference TRBV2 and TRBJ2-7, is EPEVTQTPSHQVTQMGQEVILRCVPISNHLYFYWYRQILGQKVEFLVSFYNNEISEKSEIFDDQFSVERPDGSNFTLKIRSTKLEDSAMYFCASRTRGLSYEQYFGPGTRLTVT.

The chain links TRBV6-5 to TRBJ1-1, with a possible D match to TRBD1 (6 bases). This CDR3 region has 15 residues. Trimming took 5 bases from V and 3 from J, leaving 16 bases between them. The germline CDR1 and CDR2 sequences are MNHEY and SVGAGI. CDR3 nucleotide sequence: TGTGCCAGCAGTCCAGGGGACGGAACCTACACTGAAGCTTTCTTT. Its translation is CASSPGDGTYTEAFF.

The V call is TRBV5-1, the J call TRBJ1-1; 7 bases line up with TRBD1. V gave up 2 bases and J gave up 3 bases; unmatched junction bases: 1. The length of the CDR3 is 13 residues. Germline CDR1 reads SGHRS; CDR2 reads YFSETQ. CDR3 loop: CASSLQGYTEAFF. The CDR3 coding sequence is TGCGCCAGCAGCTTACAGGGGTACACTGAAGCTTTCTTT.

V and J are TRBV27 and TRBJ2-5; D is ambiguous. The germline V gene encodes CDR1 MNHEY and CDR2 SMNVEV (reference sequence). With 4 bases removed from V and 4 bases from J, the gap between germline ends came to 13 bases. The CDR3 is 14 amino acids. CDR3 sequence: CASSSTKSLETQYF. DNA of the CDR3: TGTGCCAGCAGTTCCACTAAGTCACTAGAGACCCAGTACTTC.

This chain links TRBV11-2 with TRBJ2-3, with D uncertain. V dropped 0 bases and J dropped 0 bases, with 7 bases sitting between them. The germline gives CDR1 SGHAT, CDR2 FQNNGV. The CDR3 runs 15 residues. CDR3 bases: TGTGCCAGCAGCTTAGATCTACCTAGCACAGATACGCAGTATTTT. Protein: CASSLDLPSTDTQYF.

This chain connects TRBV29-1 to TRBJ1-3, with D unclear. In germline, CDR1 is SQVTM, CDR2 ANQGSEA. This CDR3 has 13 residues. V shed 6 bases and J shed 1 base, with 10 bases lying between them. CDR3 nucleotides: TGCAGCGTCGTCCTAGGATCTGGAAACACCATATATTTT. This encodes CSVVLGSGNTIYF.

The V gene is TRBV5-1, the J gene TRBJ1-4; D ambiguous. V was shortened by 5 bases and J by 1 base, with 15 bases between the two germline ends. Germline V gene data show CDR1 as SGHRS and CDR2 as YFSETQ. There are 16 residues in the CDR3. CDR3 bases: TGCGCCAGCAGTCGGATACCTGGCGGAACTAATGAAAAACTGTTTTTT. Encoded protein: CASSRIPGGTNEKLFF.

The chain joins TRBV14 to TRBJ1-6; 7 bases map to TRBD1. The CDR3 contains 14 residues. Germline V gene data show CDR1 as SGHDN and CDR2 as FVKESK. V trimming: 3 bases; J trimming: 4 bases; junction bases outside the gene matches: 0. CDR3 amino acids: CASSQGQYNSPLHF. The CDR3 DNA reads TGTGCCAGCAGCCAGGGACAGTATAATTCACCCCTCCACTTT.

V gene TRBV28 combines with J gene TRBJ2-7; perhaps TRBD1 as D (6 bases). Germline CDR1 and CDR2: MDHEN and SYDVKM. Trimming took 10 bases from V and 4 from J, leaving 11 bases between them. The CDR3 covers 11 residues. CDR3 sequence: CATGAGYEQYF. CDR3 sequence (DNA): TGTGCCACAGGGGCAGGTTACGAGCAGTACTTC.

The genes are TRBV5-5 and TRBJ1-1; TRBD1 aligns across 7 bases. Germline trimming cut 6 bases from V and 3 bases from J; bases unmatched to any gene: 14. CDR1 is SGHKS and CDR2 is YYEKEE in the germline V gene (reference sequence). There are 16 residues in the CDR3. The CDR3 here is CASNLPKGAVDTEAFF. The CDR3 DNA is TGTGCCAGCAACCTGCCGAAGGGGGCTGTCGACACTGAAGCTTTCTTT.

This chain connects TRBV21-1 to TRBJ1-5; TRBD1 is the table's D call, not checked against the DNA. TRBV21-1 represents a pseudogene. The CDR3 has 19 residues. The chain's CDR3 is CASSKVEVRQDNSNQPQHF. Here the CDR3 DNA reads TGTGCCAGCAGCAAAGTAGAGGTAAGACAGGACAATAGCAATCAGCCCCAGCATTTT.

This sequence joins TRBV27 and TRBJ2-3, with TRBD1 identical over 9 bases. The CDR3 is 16 residues long. Germline V gene sequence: CDR1 MNHEY, CDR2 SMNVEV (reference sequence). V was clipped by 3 bases and J by 4 bases; unmatched bases: 8. CDR3 amino acids: CASSLWTGEDPDTQYF. The CDR3, as DNA: TGTGCCAGCAGTTTGTGGACAGGGGAGGATCCAGATACGCAGTATTTT.

The chain joins TRBV5-1 to TRBJ2-3; D is possibly TRBD2 (5 bases). The CDR3 sequence is 15 residues long. V shed 1 base and J shed 0 bases, with 9 bases lying between them. Germline CDR1 reads SGHRS; CDR2 reads YFSETQ. The CDR3 region is CASSLTRPSTDTQYF. CDR3 coding DNA: TGCGCCAGCAGCTTGACTAGACCTAGCACAGATACGCAGTATTTT.